The next 22 T cell receptor beta chains were all read from a single sample in a study of identical twins. TCRdb ran MiXCR on the 5' RACE reads and lists one entry per CDR3 protein. The table includes around 960,000 distinct CDR3 sequences, about 12% detected once. This sample was shared with a second study, whose subject was yellow fever vaccine responses in identical twins.

The sequenced sample was PBMCs. These receptors came from a woman between 18 and 29 years old in good health.

As to this clonotype: A junction end diverges from the germline sequence, so it may reflect a read error. V and J are TRBV12-3 or TRBV12-4 and TRBJ2-3; a weak D match, TRBD2 (5 bases). This CDR3 has 19 amino acids. DNA for the CDR3: TGTACCAGCAGTTTAGCGCGGGTGATTTGGACGGAACGCACAGATACGCAGTATTTT. Protein sequence: CTSSLARVIWTERTDTQYF.

This clonotype was found many times. V and J are TRBV20-1 and TRBJ2-1; 8 bases map to TRBD1. The CDR3 consists of 15 residues. Losses at the gene ends were 5 bases for V and 3 bases for J; bases not matched to a gene: 9. Germline V CDR1 and CDR2: DFQATT, SNEGSKA (reference sequence). CDR3 DNA sequence: TGCAGTGCTCCGAAGCCGGACAGGGACTACAATGAGCAGTTCTTC. Translation gives CSAPKPDRDYNEQFF.

This clonotype appeared a few times. The J gene is TRBJ2-2, the V gene TRBV28; D might be TRBD1 (6 bases). CDR1 and CDR2 from the germline V gene are MDHEN and SYDVKM. The CDR3 sequence is 19 residues long. V shed 7 bases and J shed 2 bases, with 26 bases lying between them. CDR3 sequence: CASNERAGDPRINTGELFF. DNA for the CDR3: TGTGCCAGCAACGAAAGAGCAGGGGACCCACGAATCAACACCGGGGAGCTGTTTTTT.

This clonotype was seen many times. The chain recombines TRBV12-3 or TRBV12-4 with TRBJ2-5; D not certain. V dropped 0 bases and J dropped 4 bases, with 3 bases sitting between them. This CDR3 has 12 residues. CDR3 sequence reads: CASSLAVETQYF. In DNA, the CDR3 is TGTGCCAGCAGTTTAGCGGTAGAGACCCAGTACTTC.

This clonotype was counted a few times. V gene TRBV7-8 combines with J gene TRBJ2-2; no definite D call. The CDR3 is 15 amino acids. The germline V and J ends were trimmed by 2 bases and 6 bases, with 13 bases remaining between them. Germline V gives CDR1 SGHVS, CDR2 FQNEAQ. CDR3 sequence (DNA): TGTGCCAGCAGCTTATCGCGCTCTCGGGCCGGGGAGCTGTTTTTT. Protein sequence: CASSLSRSRAGELFF.

The chain recombines TRBV2 with TRBJ1-1, with D possibly TRBD1 on 5 matching bases. CDR3 length equals 11 residues. Deletions cut 9 bases from V and 4 bases from J, with 9 bases between. The germline V gene has CDR1 SNHLY and CDR2 FYNNEI. The CDR3 loop reads CARRGATEAFF. The CDR3 DNA follows: TGTGCCAGGAGAGGGGCCACTGAAGCTTTCTTT. Based on the CDR3 plus reference TRBV2 and TRBJ1-1, the full variable domain is EPEVTQTPSHQVTQMGQEVILRCVPISNHLYFYWYRQILGQKVEFLVSFYNNEISEKSEIFDDQFSVERPDGSNFTLKIRSTKLEDSAMYFCARRGATEAFFGQGTRLTVV.

Only a few counts were recorded for this clonotype. CDR3 DNA sequence: TGTGCCAGCAGCAGGACGGAGACCACTGAAGCTTTCTTT. Translating it yields CASSRTETTEAFF. The chain is built from TRBV7-9 and TRBJ1-1; D ambiguous. Germline V gives CDR1 SEHNR, CDR2 FQNEAQ (reference sequence). The CDR3 has 13 residues. The V end lost 5 bases, the J end lost 4 bases, and 11 bases lay between the germline ends.

The chain employs TRBV7-3 and TRBJ2-5; 8 nucleotides align to TRBD2. The germline gives CDR1 SGHTA, CDR2 FQGTGA. CDR3 size: 16 residues. Trimming cost V 5 bases and J 7 bases; bases outside gene matches: 15. CDR3 residues: CASSPGTSGFGMTQYF. Here the CDR3 DNA reads TGTGCCAGCAGCCCTGGGACTAGTGGGTTTGGGATGACCCAGTACTTC. Full variable domain (outside the CDR3, taken from reference TRBV7-3 and TRBJ2-5): GAGVSQTPSNKVTEKGKYVELRCDPISGHTALYWYRQSLGQGPEFLIYFQGTGAADDSGLPNDRFFAVRPEGSVSTLKIQRTERGDSAVYLCASSPGTSGFGMTQYFGPGTRLLVL.

This clonotype was recorded a few times. The V and J genes are TRBV18 and TRBJ2-7; TRBD1 matches 8 bases. CDR1 and CDR2 (germline): KGHSH, LQKENI. The ends lost 5 bases at V and 2 bases at J; junction bases unmatched: 8. The CDR3 has 15 amino acids. CDR3 bases: TGTGCCAGCTCAAATGGACAGGGAAAAACCTACGAGCAGTACTTC. Translation: CASSNGQGKTYEQYF.

This clonotype was counted ten times or more. The chain carries TRBV6-6 and TRBJ2-1; tentatively, D is TRBD1 (6 bases). V was shortened by 6 bases and J by 7 bases, with 19 bases between the two germline ends. The CDR3 contains 15 residues. Per germline, CDR1 MNHNY and CDR2 SVGAGI (reference sequence). Here the CDR3 reads CASRLTTGTGNEQFF. In DNA, the CDR3 is TGTGCCAGCAGACTAACAACAGGGACGGGGAATGAGCAGTTCTTC.

This chain uses TRBV27 with TRBJ1-5; weak D call: TRBD1 (5 bases). Germline loops: CDR1 MNHEY, CDR2 SMNVEV (reference sequence). CDR3 length equals 15 residues. Trimming shortened V by 7 bases and J by 7 bases, and 20 bases separated the two germline ends. The CDR3 DNA reads as TGTGCCAGCACCAGGAGAGGGGCCTTCTGGCAGCCCCAGCATTTT. Translating it yields CASTRRGAFWQPQHF.

The CDR3 DNA reads as TGCAGCGTTGGGGACAGGGAGTACTCTGGGGCCAACGTCCTGACTTTC. It is translated as CSVGDREYSGANVLTF. The chain recombines TRBV29-1 with TRBJ2-6; TRBD1 matches at 9 bases. Germline trimming cut 4 bases from V and 0 bases from J; bases unmatched to any gene: 4. The germline gives CDR1 SQVTM, CDR2 ANQGSEA. This CDR3 is 16 amino acids long.

This clonotype was counted only a few times. CDR3 sequence (DNA): TGTGCCAGCAGTTTCGGTTTCGGGTTACGCACAGATACGCAGTATTTT. Residues: CASSFGFGLRTDTQYF. V gene TRBV12-3 or TRBV12-4 combines with J gene TRBJ2-3, with D hard to call. The V end was cut by 3 bases, the J end by 1 base, with 14 bases between. The length of the CDR3 is 16 residues.

This clonotype was detected only a few times. V and J are TRBV6-1 and TRBJ2-5; TRBD2 agrees at 11 bases. The CDR3 contains 16 residues. Germline lookup yields CDR1 MNHNS and CDR2 SASEGT. Unmatched junction bases numbered 15, after V lost 10 bases and J lost 5 bases. The CDR3 coding sequence is TGTGCCACCGCCCGGGTCATTAGCGGGAGGGGTGAGACCCAGTACTTC. Its translation: CATARVISGRGETQYF.

In DNA form, the CDR3 reads TGTGCCAGCTCACCACAGGGACGGGAGCTGTTTTTT. Translating it yields CASSPQGRELFF. The chain couples TRBV18 to TRBJ2-2; either TRBD1 or TRBD2 may supply D (5 bases each). CDR1 and CDR2 (germline): KGHSH, LQKENI. The V and J ends lost 1 base and 9 bases respectively, with 6 bases between them. The CDR3 has 12 amino acids.

This clonotype was observed a few times. The rearrangement links TRBV20-1 to TRBJ2-3; weak D call: TRBD1 (6 bases). This CDR3 has 15 amino acids. Germline assignment: CDR1 DFQATT and CDR2 SNEGSKA (reference sequence). Trimming took off 4 bases at V and 0 bases at J, with 14 bases between the two ends. The CDR3 protein is CSATDRLSSTDTQYF. The CDR3 DNA sequence: TGCAGTGCTACCGACAGGCTATCTAGCACAGATACGCAGTATTTT.

The chain recombines TRBV5-1 with TRBJ1-3; possible D gene TRBD1, 6 bases. Deletions cut 2 bases from V and 0 bases from J, with 12 bases between. From germline, CDR1 is SGHRS and CDR2 YFSETQ. The CDR3 runs 16 residues. The CDR3 is CASSFGGPGSGNTIYF. The CDR3 DNA is TGCGCCAGCAGCTTTGGGGGGCCAGGCTCTGGAAACACCATATATTTT.

This clonotype was seen at least ten times. J is TRBJ2-7 and V is TRBV12-3 or TRBV12-4; 7 bases are shared with TRBD2. V gave up 1 base and J gave up 13 bases; unmatched junction bases: 7. CDR3 size: 12 residues. Written as DNA, the CDR3 is TGTGCCAGCAGTTTAGGGACGGGAGGAGCATACTTC. Its translation is CASSLGTGGAYF.

This clonotype appeared a few times. The chain is built from TRBV27 and TRBJ2-1; possible D gene TRBD2, 6 bases. Germline V CDR1 and CDR2: MNHEY, SMNVEV (reference sequence). This CDR3 has 15 residues. The V and J ends lost 6 bases and 6 bases respectively, with 18 bases between them. CDR3 in amino acids: CASSLRLGGRNEQFF. In DNA, the CDR3 is TGTGCCAGCAGCCTCCGGCTGGGAGGCCGCAATGAGCAGTTCTTC.

The J gene is TRBJ2-3, the V gene TRBV19; no reliable D call. The germline V and J ends were trimmed by 1 base and 8 bases, with 19 bases remaining between them. Germline CDR1 is LNHDA and CDR2 is SQIVND (reference sequence). CDR3 length equals 16 residues. CDR3 protein: CASSIGAQLGAVTQYF. The CDR3 DNA reads TGTGCCAGTAGTATAGGGGCCCAGCTAGGTGCGGTTACGCAGTATTTT.

This clonotype turned up a few times. The chain recombines TRBV7-9 with TRBJ2-7, with a weak D call TRBD1 (5 bases). Germline V gene data show CDR1 as SEHNR and CDR2 as FQNEAQ (reference sequence). The V and J ends lost 3 bases and 1 base respectively, with 10 bases between them. The CDR3 extends over 14 amino acids. CDR3 sequence (DNA): TGTGCCAGCAGCTTTGTGTCAGGGTCCTACGAGCAGTACGTC. Amino acids: CASSFVSGSYEQYV.

This clonotype has more than one count but fewer than ten. V gene TRBV3-1 combines with J gene TRBJ2-5; D is unclear. The germline V gene encodes CDR1 LGHDT and CDR2 YNNKEL (reference sequence). The CDR3 extends over 14 amino acids. Trimming cost V 0 bases and J 5 bases, with 10 bases left between them. The CDR3 DNA follows: TGTGCCAGCAGCCAAGAGGCCTTCCGCGAGACCCAGTACTTC. Protein: CASSQEAFRETQYF.